The 5 T cell receptor beta chains presented below share a single source sample, sequenced in a study of T cell responses to AZD1222 COVID-19 vaccine. TCRdb's table, derived via immunoSEQ multiplex PCR, lists solely in-frame clones and lacks some. The data show roughly 170,000 clones, 94% seen once. The material sequenced was peripheral blood, taken 28 days after the second AZD1222 dose. The receptor set was obtained from an adult who received the AZD1222 COVID-19 vaccine.

The chain carries TRBV12-3 or TRBV12-4 and TRBJ1-4; D ambiguous. The CDR3 runs 13 residues. V lost 8 bases, J lost 8 bases, and 15 bases lay in between. CDR3 sequence: CASRRSDLEKLFF. The DNA for the CDR3 is TGTGCCAGCCGGCGCTCGGACCTGGAAAAACTGTTTTTT.

V gene TRBV11-2 combines with J gene TRBJ1-1; D is undetermined. The CDR3 consists of 14 residues. Trimming removed 7 bases from V and 4 bases from J, with 16 bases in between. The V gene's germline CDR1 is SGHAT and CDR2 FQNNGV. DNA of the CDR3: TGTGCCAGCATCCCGGGGTCCCGCGGCACTGAAGCTTTCTTT. Protein: CASIPGSRGTEAFF.

The chain is built from TRBV10-3 and TRBJ2-1; TRBD2 is a possible D gene (5 bases). V was cut by 3 bases and J by 3 bases, with 6 bases left in between. Germline CDR1 reads ENHRY; CDR2 reads SYGVKD. The CDR3 sequence is 13 residues long. Here the CDR3 DNA reads TGTGCCATCAGTGAACGGGGCTACAATGAGCAGTTCTTC. Translating it yields CAISERGYNEQFF.

The chain joins TRBV30 to TRBJ1-2, with 7 bases lining up with TRBD1. CDR1 GTSNPN and CDR2 SVGIG come from the germline V gene (reference sequence). After removal of 2 bases from V and 4 bases from J, the junction contained 7 bases not matched to a gene. This CDR3 has 14 residues. The CDR3, as DNA: TGTGCCTGGAGTCGACAAGGGGGCTCCTATGGCTACACCTTC. Amino acids: CAWSRQGGSYGYTF.

This chain uses TRBV12-3 or TRBV12-4 with TRBJ1-2; a possible D gene is TRBD1 (5 bases). The CDR3 has 13 amino acids. Trimming pared 4 bases from V and 7 bases from J, leaving 13 bases between. The CDR3: CASSWGVAVGYTF. As DNA, the CDR3 is TGTGCCAGCAGTTGGGGGGTTGCTGTTGGCTACACCTTC.